This paragraph covers one T cell receptor (beta chain) sequence. Using immunoSEQ multiplex PCR, the repertoire was profiled, and TCRdb retains in-frame clones only, with some absent. Of tens of thousands of clones in the sample, 70% to 90% were seen once. Per the germline V gene, CDR1 is ENHRY and CDR2 is SYGVKD. With 6 bases clipped from V and 4 bases from J, the junction kept 6 bases outside the gene matches. This CDR3 is 15 amino acids long. The sample belongs to a study of OX40 agonist ivuxolimab in advanced cancers. The sequences come from CD4+ or CD8+ T cells sorted from blood, collected in a trial of the OX40 agonist ivuxolimab. This receptor was obtained from an adult with an advanced solid tumor such as melanoma, head and neck, liver or kidney cancer. The rearrangement uses TRBV10-3 and TRBJ2-2; 9 bases line up with TRBD1. The CDR3 loop reads CAIRDTGGRTGELFF. The CDR3 bases are TGTGCCATCAGGGATACAGGGGGCCGCACCGGGGAGCTGTTTTTT.